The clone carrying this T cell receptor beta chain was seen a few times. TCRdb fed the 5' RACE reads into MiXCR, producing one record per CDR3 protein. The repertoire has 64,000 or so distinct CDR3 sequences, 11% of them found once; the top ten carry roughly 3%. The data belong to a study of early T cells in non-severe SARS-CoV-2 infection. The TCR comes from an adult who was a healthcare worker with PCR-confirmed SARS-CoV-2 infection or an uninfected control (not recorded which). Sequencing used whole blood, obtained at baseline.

The CDR3 here is CASSKVQGEVSTEAFF. The CDR3 DNA sequence: TGTGCCAGCAGCAAAGTCCAGGGGGAGGTGAGCACTGAAGCTTTCTTT. The chain links TRBV21-1 to TRBJ1-1; the D call in the table, TRBD1, was not verified against the DNA. TRBV21-1 is a pseudogene segment. This CDR3 spans 16 amino acids.